This is a list of T cell receptor beta chains from one sample in a study of T cell changes during pregnancy in multiple sclerosis. TCRdb's copy holds only in-frame clones and misses some; the assay was immunoSEQ multiplex PCR. The table has 75,000 to 95,000 clones, 93% seen once. The material sequenced was peripheral blood, taken in the second trimester of pregnancy. Receptors were obtained from a female donor with multiple sclerosis, enrolled in a pregnancy study. The CDR3 runs from the conserved cysteine through the conserved F or W. D genes are given only for firm matches. The size entry is marked missing in some rows and otherwise reads once, few, many or a size class.

j_call | cdr3_length | d_call | v_call | clone_size | cdr3_aa | cdr3_nt
TRBJ1-1 | 13 | . | TRBV5-6 | . | CASSLATLGGAFF | TGTGCCAGCAGCTTGGCCACGCTCGGAGGAGCTTTCTTT
TRBJ2-1 | 16 | TRBD1 | TRBV15 | . | CATSRLGQGAFDEQFF | TGTGCCACCAGCAGACTGGGACAGGGGGCTTTCGATGAGCAGTTCTTC
TRBJ1-2 | 12 | . | TRBV6-5 | . | CASRTGNYGYTF | TGTGCCAGCAGAACAGGGAACTATGGCTACACCTTC
TRBJ2-7 | 20 | TRBD1 | TRBV13 | once | CASSSLVPPGQLGSSYEQYF | TGTGCCAGCAGCTCACTAGTCCCACCGGGACAGTTAGGATCCTCCTACGAGCAGTACTTC
TRBJ1-2 | 13 | . | TRBV5-1 | . | CASSSGVYYGYTF | TGCGCCAGCAGCTCGGGGGTTTACTATGGCTACACCTTC
TRBJ2-7 | 14 | TRBD1 | TRBV7-7 | . | CASSLADRGYEQYF | TGTGCTAGCAGCTTAGCGGACAGGGGGTACGAGCAGTACTTC
TRBJ2-1 | 9 | . | TRBV20-1 | . | CSAIGEQFF | TGCAGTGCTATCGGTGAGCAGTTCTTC
TRBJ2-7 | 13 | . | TRBV9 | . | CASSAGDSREQYF | TGTGCCAGCAGCGCGGGGGACAGTAGGGAGCAGTACTTC
TRBJ1-1 | 15 | . | TRBV5-4 | . | CASSLKWSLNTEAFF | TGTGCCAGCAGCTTGAAGTGGAGCTTGAACACTGAAGCTTTCTTT
TRBJ2-1 | 17 | TRBD2 | TRBV5-1 | . | CASSSGTSGSLYNEQFF | TGCGCCAGCAGCTCCGGGACTAGCGGGTCCCTCTACAATGAGCAGTTCTTC
TRBJ1-3 | 17 | TRBD1 | TRBV9 | once | CASSAPGTGDSGNTIYF | TGTGCCAGCAGCGCCCCCGGGACAGGGGACTCTGGAAACACCATATATTTT
TRBJ1-2 | 14 | . | TRBV7-9 | . | CASSLGVSGDGYTF | TGTGCCAGCAGCTTAGGAGTCTCGGGGGATGGCTACACCTTC
TRBJ2-7 | 15 | . | TRBV9 | once | CASSRDAGSGGEQYF | TGTGCCAGCAGCCGAGACGCCGGGTCCGGCGGCGAGCAGTACTTC
TRBJ2-3 | 13 | TRBD2 | TRBV19 | . | CASKRGGTDTQYF | TGTGCCAGTAAGCGGGGGGGCACAGATACGCAGTATTTT
TRBJ2-2 | 14 | . | TRBV29-1 | . | CSVDRGTNTGELFF | TGCAGCGTTGATAGGGGAACGAACACCGGGGAGCTGTTTTTT
TRBJ2-2 | 14 | . | TRBV7-9 | . | CASSESGYTGELFF | TGTGCCAGCAGCGAAAGCGGTTACACCGGGGAGCTGTTTTTT
TRBJ1-3 | 11 | . | TRBV6-5 | once | CASSQGNTIYF | TGTGCCAGCAGCCAAGGAAACACCATATATTTT
TRBJ1-4 | 13 | . | TRBV30 | . | CAWAYRANEKLFF | TGTGCCTGGGCTTACAGGGCTAATGAAAAACTGTTTTTT
TRBJ1-6 | 15 | . | TRBV10-1 | . | CASKYRRLPNSPLHF | TGCGCCAGTAAGTATCGCAGGCTCCCTAATTCACCCCTCCACTTT
TRBJ1-5 | 15 | . | TRBV9 | once | CASSQGDFGNQPQHF | TGTGCCAGCAGCCAAGGGGATTTCGGCAATCAGCCCCAGCATTTT
TRBJ2-2 | 17 | . | TRBV7-2 | . | CASSYVGGNLNTGELFF | TGTGCCAGCAGCTACGTCGGCGGGAACCTAAACACCGGGGAGCTGTTTTTT
TRBJ2-2 | 14 | . | TRBV28 | . | CASSSLVSAGELFF | TGTGCCAGCAGTTCCCTCGTGTCCGCCGGGGAGCTGTTTTTT
TRBJ1-2 | 13 | TRBD1 | TRBV6-4 | . | CASSEGTGSGYTF | TGTGCCAGCAGTGAAGGGACAGGGTCTGGCTACACCTTC
TRBJ1-1 | 15 | . | TRBV12-5 | . | CASGLLTGVNTEAFF | TGTGCTAGTGGTTTGCTGACCGGAGTGAACACTGAAGCTTTCTTT